This T cell receptor beta chain emerged from a study of T cells in localized non-small cell lung cancer. Findings and caveats of the study: Maximal T cell clonality occurred in uninvolved adjacent lung, with tumor ranking below it. Heterogeneity stays possible, as sequencing covered only one tumor region. Those with higher blood T cell density had longer overall survival. Out of the top 100 tumor clones, a median approximately 57 were seen in adjacent lung.

The germline gives CDR1 MNHNS, CDR2 SASEGT. Trimming took off 0 bases at V and 5 bases at J, with 7 bases between the two ends. The CDR3 spans 13 residues. This clone was recorded a few times. Its antigen is not known. The assay was immunoSEQ multiplex PCR, and TCRdb's table has in-frame clones only and misses some. The table has tens of thousands of clones, around 84% seen once. The sequences come from peripheral blood, collected before any cancer treatment. This sequence originates from a female donor of 60 years or more with stage I lung adenocarcinoma. This chain joins TRBV6-1 and TRBJ1-2; no clear D. The CDR3 DNA follows: TGTGCCAGCAGTGAAGCGGCTCGGTATGGCTACACCTTC. Its translation is CASSEAARYGYTF.